The entry below gives a single TCR beta chain sequence along with its context. This sample was included in a study of T cells in tuberculosis. With 7 bases removed from V and 6 bases from J, the gap between germline ends came to 9 bases. The CDR3 runs 11 residues. In germline, CDR1 is MNHNS, CDR2 SASEGT. Study-level results: The stringent gate may have excluded weak CD1B-GMM tetramer binders.

No alpha-beta pairing information exists for these sequences. TCRdb's copy holds only in-frame clones and misses some; the assay was immunoSEQ multiplex PCR. Of around 60,000 clones in the sample, 80% to 85% are singletons; the top ten hold about 13%. Cells were sorted from thawed PBMC rested overnight and stained with GMM-loaded CD1B tetramer, viability dye and anti-CD3. C32 glucose monomycolate from Rhodococcus equi was loaded onto the CD1B tetramers. About 100,000 tetramer-negative cells were sorted from each donor. This rearrangement joins TRBV6-1 to TRBJ1-1; D perhaps matches TRBD1 (5 bases). What was sequenced was CD1b-GMM tetramer-negative cells sorted from PBMCs. The clonotype originates from an adult woman with latent tuberculosis. Written as DNA, the CDR3 is TGTGCCAGCAAGGGGTTTCCTGAAGCTTTCTTT. Translated, it gives CASKGFPEAFF.